A single sample gave rise to the 14 T cell receptor beta chains below, sequenced in a study of cytomegalovirus exposure and HLA in healthy donors. The primer mix had 60 Vbeta and 13 Jbeta primers. Assay used: immunoSEQ multiplex PCR; TCRdb lists only in-frame clones, some missing. This table holds 150,000 to 200,000 clones, around 83% found once. The sample was PBMCs. These receptors all come from a woman between 35 and 50 years old in good health and CMV-seronegative.

The rearrangement uses TRBV29-1 and TRBJ2-2; D is undetermined. The length of the CDR3 is 16 residues. Between the trimmed V and J ends, which lost 4 bases and 9 bases, there was a span of 24 bases. Germline values: CDR1 SQVTM, CDR2 ANQGSEA. The CDR3 sequence: CSVGFGPQNQVRELFF. CDR3 in DNA: TGCAGCGTTGGGTTTGGCCCCCAGAACCAAGTGAGGGAGCTGTTTTTT.

A note on this clone: The same CDR3 also results from other DNA sequences found in this sample. V is TRBV5-1 and J is TRBJ2-7; the D is unclear. The ends were cut back, 0 bases at V and 2 bases at J, with 9 bases in the middle. CDR1 is SGHRS and CDR2 is YFSETQ in the germline V gene. The CDR3 spans 14 residues. CDR3 in amino acids: CASSLAYRPYEQYV. CDR3 nucleotide sequence: TGCGCCAGCAGCTTGGCCTACAGACCCTACGAGCAGTACGTC.

This clone was counted a single time. This sequence joins TRBV19 and TRBJ1-5, with D perhaps TRBD1 (5 bases). The germline gives CDR1 LNHDA, CDR2 SQIVND (reference sequence). The V gene lost 5 bases and the J gene lost 5 bases, with 19 bases spanning the gap. This CDR3 has 16 residues. The CDR3 sequence is CASSWRGDGPHQPQHF. The CDR3 DNA sequence: TGTGCCAGTAGTTGGCGGGGGGACGGACCGCATCAGCCCCAGCATTTT.

CDR3 nucleotides: TGTGCCAGCAGCTTGACTAGCGGGATTCTAGAAGAGCAGTTCTTC. Translating gives CASSLTSGILEEQFF. J is TRBJ2-1 and V is TRBV5-4; 10 bases fit TRBD2. V dropped 1 base and J dropped 10; count of bases not matched to a gene: 8. This CDR3 is 15 amino acids long. Germline lookup yields CDR1 SGHNT and CDR2 YYREEE (reference sequence).

This chain links TRBV5-1 with TRBJ2-3; 9 bases align to TRBD1. V trimming: 0 bases; J trimming: 2 bases; junction bases outside the gene matches: 4. This CDR3 region has 16 residues. Looked up from germline, CDR1 is SGHRS and CDR2 is YFSETQ. CDR3 sequence reads: CASSLAGQGFTDTQYF. The CDR3 nucleotides are TGCGCCAGCAGCTTGGCGGGACAGGGCTTCACAGATACGCAGTATTTT.

This sequence joins TRBV9 and TRBJ1-2, with TRBD1 matching 7 bases. The length of the CDR3 is 13 residues. The J segment lost 5 bases and the V segment lost 4 bases, leaving 5 bases of the junction unmatched. Germline CDR1 reads SGDLS; CDR2 reads YYNGEE. The DNA of the CDR3 is TGTGCCAGCAGCCGGGACAGCCTTTATGGCTACACCTTC. Its protein product is CASSRDSLYGYTF. The full variable domain, in which reference TRBV9 and TRBJ1-2 provide the parts outside the CDR3, is DSGVTQTPKHLITATGQRVTLRCSPRSGDLSVYWYQQSLDQGLQFLIQYYNGEERAKGNILERFSAQQFPDLHSELNLSSLELGDSALYFCASSRDSLYGYTFGSGTRLTVV.

V is TRBV6-5 and J is TRBJ1-2, with D perhaps matching TRBD1 (5 bases). V shed 10 bases and J shed 7 bases, with 19 bases lying between them. This CDR3 is built from 13 residues. The germline V gene encodes CDR1 MNHEY and CDR2 SVGAGI. CDR3: CATHGGGGRGYTF. The CDR3 bases are TGTGCCACCCACGGGGGGGGAGGTCGTGGCTACACCTTC.

The V and J genes are TRBV29-1 and TRBJ2-5, with TRBD2 as a possible D gene (6 bases). V was clipped by 0 bases and J by 4 bases, with 12 bases between them. In germline, CDR1 is SQVTM, CDR2 ANQGSEA. This CDR3 spans 14 amino acids. CDR3 residues: CSVEEAGTGETQYF. DNA for the CDR3: TGCAGCGTTGAAGAGGCGGGGACGGGAGAGACCCAGTACTTC.

This clone appeared a single time. The rearrangement uses TRBV7-9 and TRBJ1-1, with D maybe TRBD1 (6 bases). This CDR3 region has 14 residues. V shed 5 bases and J shed 1 base, with 11 bases lying between them. Germline loops: CDR1 SEHNR, CDR2 FQNEAQ (reference sequence). In nucleotides, the CDR3 is TGTGCCAGCAGCGCGGACAGAACGAACACTGAAGCTTTCTTT. This gives the protein CASSADRTNTEAFF.

The chain uses TRBV6-5 and TRBJ2-5; TRBD1 is a possible D gene (6 bases). This CDR3 is 15 amino acids long. The V gene's germline CDR1 is MNHEY and CDR2 SVGAGI. Trimming left V 0 bases short and J 4 bases short, with 12 bases between. DNA of the CDR3: TGTGCCAGCAGTTACTCGCTGGGGGCGGGAGAGACCCAGTACTTC. As protein: CASSYSLGAGETQYF.

The rearrangement links TRBV4-3 to TRBJ1-2; D possibly corresponds to TRBD1 (5 bases). V was shortened by 0 bases and J by 8 bases, with 10 bases between the two germline ends. Germline CDR1 reads LGHNA; CDR2 reads YSLEER. This CDR3 has 13 amino acids. The CDR3 sequence: CASSQDRGGGYTF. CDR3 DNA: TGCGCCAGCAGCCAAGATCGGGGGGGAGGCTACACCTTC.

V is TRBV5-1 and J is TRBJ2-5; TRBD2 agrees at 14 bases. This CDR3 is built from 16 residues. Per germline, CDR1 SGHRS and CDR2 YFSETQ. The trim removed 8 bases at V and 7 bases at J, leaving 13 bases unmatched. As DNA, the CDR3 is TGCGCCAGTAGACCCGGGACTAGCGGGAGAGGGGGGACCCAGTACTTC. Translated: CASRPGTSGRGGTQYF. Variable domain in full (rest from reference TRBV5-1 and TRBJ2-5): KAGVTQTPRYLIKTRGQQVTLSCSPISGHRSVSWYQQTPGQGLQFLFEYFSETQRNKGNFPGRFSGRQFSNSRSEMNVSTLELGDSALYLCASRPGTSGRGGTQYFGPGTRLLVL.

The chain uses TRBV7-2 and TRBJ1-2; possibly TRBD1 for D (6 bases). The V gene lost 2 bases and the J gene lost 8 bases, with 12 bases spanning the gap. Germline V gene lookup returns CDR1 SGHTA and CDR2 FQGNSA. This CDR3 has 13 residues. CDR3 DNA sequence: TGTGCCAGCAGCTTACCCGGGACAACGGGCTACACCTTC. Encoded protein: CASSLPGTTGYTF.

The chain employs TRBV5-6 and TRBJ2-7; 10 positions match TRBD2. Germline CDR1 is SGHDT and CDR2 is YYEEEE. The CDR3 extends over 16 amino acids. Germline trimming cut 4 bases from V and 1 base from J; bases unmatched to any gene: 8. CDR3 amino acids: CASSTGLADPSYEQYF. CDR3 nucleotides: TGTGCCAGCAGCACCGGACTAGCGGACCCGTCCTACGAGCAGTACTTC.